The 12 T cell receptor beta chains given below trace back to one sample, sequenced in a study of blood T cell repertoires in COVID-19. Sequencing used immunoSEQ multiplex PCR; TCRdb keeps in-frame clones, though not all of them. The repertoire holds some 100,000 clones, with around 90% as singletons. The sample consisted of peripheral blood. The source of these receptors is a woman aged 55-69 years with acute or convalescent COVID-19.

V is TRBV5-6 and J is TRBJ2-1; 10 bases align to TRBD2. The V and J ends lost 4 bases and 5 bases, in that order; junction bases with no gene match: 9. Germline-derived CDR1 and CDR2 are SGHDT and YYEEEE. The CDR3 is 16 amino acids. The CDR3 spells CASSRLGTSAHNEQFF. CDR3 bases: TGTGCCAGCAGCCGACTCGGGACTAGCGCCCACAATGAGCAGTTCTTC.

The chain is built from TRBV3-1 (or the pseudogene TRBV3-2) and TRBJ2-3; D uncertain. In germline, CDR1 is LGHDT, CDR2 YNNKEL (reference sequence). Trimming took 0 bases from V and 0 from J, leaving 13 bases between them. This CDR3 has 17 amino acids. The CDR3 nucleotides read TGTGCCAGCAGCCAAGATTACGGCGGAGAGAGCACAGATACGCAGTATTTT. This translates into CASSQDYGGESTDTQYF.

The V call is TRBV18, the J call TRBJ2-2, with TRBD1 matching 8 bases. The CDR3 consists of 15 residues. CDR1 and CDR2 (germline): KGHSH, LQKENI. Losses at the gene ends were 6 bases for V and 6 bases for J; bases not matched to a gene: 9. This CDR3 reads CASSPKTGEAGELFF. As DNA, the CDR3 is TGTGCCAGCTCCCCTAAGACAGGGGAGGCCGGGGAGCTGTTTTTT.

The V call is TRBV29-1, the J call TRBJ2-1; D is ambiguous. Trimming removed 0 bases at V and 4 bases at J, with 10 bases between. Per the germline V gene, CDR1 is SQVTM and CDR2 is ANQGSEA. The CDR3 is 14 amino acids. CDR3 nucleotides: TGCAGCGTTGAAGAGCAGCGCCGTTACAATGAGCAGTTCTTC. It codes for CSVEEQRRYNEQFF.

This clone was seen a single time. The gene calls are TRBV3-1 (or the pseudogene TRBV3-2) and TRBJ2-5; D possibly corresponds to TRBD2 (6 bases). From germline, CDR1 is LGHDT and CDR2 YNNKEL (reference sequence). This CDR3 has 11 residues. Trimming left V 3 bases short and J 9 bases short, with 8 bases between. CDR3 coding DNA: TGTGCCAGCAGCCACCCGGGGGCCCAGTACTTC. It is translated as CASSHPGAQYF.

This chain uses TRBV28 with TRBJ2-1; 7 bases align to TRBD2. Germline CDR1 MDHEN, CDR2 SYDVKM. This CDR3 is 13 amino acids long. The J segment lost 8 bases and the V segment lost 5 bases, leaving 6 bases of the junction unmatched. CDR3 residues: CASSNLAVYEQFF. CDR3 DNA sequence: TGTGCCAGCAGTAATCTAGCGGTCTATGAGCAGTTCTTC.

V usage is TRBV5-1 and J usage is TRBJ1-1, with D possibly being TRBD1 (6 bases). From germline, CDR1 is SGHRS and CDR2 YFSETQ. Trimming stripped 5 bases from V and 11 bases from J, with 13 bases between. CDR3 length: 11 residues. CDR3 DNA sequence: TGCGCCAGCAGGTCCACAGGGAGTGCTTTCTTT. Residues: CASRSTGSAFF.

The rearrangement uses TRBV11-1 and TRBJ2-7; tentatively, D is TRBD2 (5 bases). The ends were cut back, 2 bases at V and 1 base at J, with 9 bases in the middle. The CDR3 runs to 14 residues. Germline V gene sequence: CDR1 SGHAT, CDR2 FQDESV (reference sequence). CDR3 in DNA: TGTGCCAGCAGCTTATTGGGCGGGTCCTACGAGCAGTACTTC. This gives the protein CASSLLGGSYEQYF.

The rearrangement joins TRBV10-3 to TRBJ2-1; 7 bases are a match to TRBD2. The V and J ends lost 8 bases and 3 bases, in that order; junction bases with no gene match: 7. From germline, CDR1 is ENHRY and CDR2 SYGVKD. CDR3 size: 14 residues. CDR3 DNA sequence: TGTGCCATCTCGCGGGAGTCATTCTACAATGAGCAGTTCTTC. Its translation: CAISRESFYNEQFF.

This clone was found a few times. V usage is TRBV28 and J usage is TRBJ1-5, with TRBD1 matching over 7 bases. The CDR3 is made up of 19 amino acids. V dropped 2 bases and J dropped 0; count of bases not matched to a gene: 13. CDR1 MDHEN and CDR2 SYDVKM come from the germline V gene. The CDR3 sequence: CASSLRKGAYKYSNQPQHF. The CDR3 DNA sequence: TGTGCCAGCAGTTTAAGGAAGGGGGCATACAAATATAGCAATCAGCCCCAGCATTTT.

This chain links TRBV2 with TRBJ1-2; tentatively, D is TRBD1 (5 bases). The CDR3 loop spans 14 amino acids. CDR1 and CDR2 from the germline V gene are SNHLY and FYNNEI. With 0 bases removed from V and 8 bases from J, the gap between germline ends came to 13 bases. In DNA, the CDR3 is TGTGCCAGCAGTGAAGCGGGGGGTGTTGGAGGCTACACCTTC. As protein: CASSEAGGVGGYTF.

The V and J genes are TRBV5-5 and TRBJ2-1, with 12 bases aligning to TRBD2. CDR3 length equals 16 residues. The germline V gene has CDR1 SGHKS and CDR2 YYEKEE (reference sequence). V was clipped by 2 bases and J by 8 bases; unmatched bases: 8. In nucleotides, the CDR3 is TGTGCCAGCAGCTTCCCGACTAGCGGGAGAAGCGATGAGCAGTTCTTC. This encodes CASSFPTSGRSDEQFF.